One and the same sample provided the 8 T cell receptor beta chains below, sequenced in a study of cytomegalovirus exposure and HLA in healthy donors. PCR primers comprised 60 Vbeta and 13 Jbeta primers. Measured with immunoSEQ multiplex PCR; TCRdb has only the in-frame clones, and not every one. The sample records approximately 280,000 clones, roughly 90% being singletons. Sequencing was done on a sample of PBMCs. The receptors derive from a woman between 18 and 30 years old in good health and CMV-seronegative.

CDR3 region: CASSLFGGEQYF. In nucleotides, the CDR3 is TGTGCCAGCAGCTTATTCGGGGGCGAGCAGTACTTC. V is TRBV7-3 and J is TRBJ2-7, with D perhaps TRBD2 (6 bases). CDR3 length equals 12 residues. V lost 2 bases, J lost 6 bases, and 8 bases lay in between. Per germline, CDR1 SGHTA and CDR2 FQGTGA.

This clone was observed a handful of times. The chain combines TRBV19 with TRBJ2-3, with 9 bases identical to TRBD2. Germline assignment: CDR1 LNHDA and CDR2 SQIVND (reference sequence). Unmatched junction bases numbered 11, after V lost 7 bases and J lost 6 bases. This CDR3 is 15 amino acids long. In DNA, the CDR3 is TGTGCCAGTACCCGAGGGGGACTAGCCATGGATACGCAGTATTTT. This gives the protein CASTRGGLAMDTQYF. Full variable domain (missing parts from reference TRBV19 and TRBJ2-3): DGGITQSPKYLFRKEGQNVTLSCEQNLNHDAMYWYRQDPGQGLRLIYYSQIVNDFQKGDIAEGYSVSREKKESFPLTVTSAQKNPTAFYLCASTRGGLAMDTQYFGPGTRLTVL.

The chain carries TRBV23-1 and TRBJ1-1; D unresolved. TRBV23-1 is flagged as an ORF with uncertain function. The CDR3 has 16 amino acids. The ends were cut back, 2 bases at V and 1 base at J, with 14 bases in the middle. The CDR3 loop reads CASSQNRGSSNTEAFF. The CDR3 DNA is TGCGCCAGCAGTCAAAACCGAGGGAGCTCGAACACTGAAGCTTTCTTT.

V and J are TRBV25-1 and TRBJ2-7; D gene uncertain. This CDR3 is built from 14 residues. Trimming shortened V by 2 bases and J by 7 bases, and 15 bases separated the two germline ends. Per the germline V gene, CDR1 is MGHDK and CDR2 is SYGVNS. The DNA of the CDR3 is TGTGCCAGCAGTGAACAGAGGCCCCTCGGGGAGCAGTACTTC. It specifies CASSEQRPLGEQYF.

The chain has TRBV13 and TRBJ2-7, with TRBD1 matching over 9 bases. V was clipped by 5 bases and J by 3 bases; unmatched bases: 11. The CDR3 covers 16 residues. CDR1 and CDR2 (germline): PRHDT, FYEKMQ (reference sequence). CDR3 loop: CASSGRTGEAIYEQYF. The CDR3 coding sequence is TGTGCCAGCAGCGGCCGGACAGGGGAGGCCATCTACGAGCAGTACTTC.

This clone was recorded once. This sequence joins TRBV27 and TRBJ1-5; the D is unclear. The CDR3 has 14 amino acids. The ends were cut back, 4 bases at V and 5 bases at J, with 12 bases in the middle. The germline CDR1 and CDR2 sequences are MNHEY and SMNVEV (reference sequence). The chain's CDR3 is CASSSAGSHQPQHF. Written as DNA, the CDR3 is TGTGCCAGCAGTTCGGCGGGGAGCCATCAGCCCCAGCATTTT.

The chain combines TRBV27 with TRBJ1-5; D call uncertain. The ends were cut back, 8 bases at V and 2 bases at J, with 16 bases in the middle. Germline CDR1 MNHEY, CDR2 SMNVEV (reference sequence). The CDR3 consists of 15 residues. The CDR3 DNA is TGTGCCAGCGGCCCCCTGAGGGAGGGCAATCAGCCCCAGCATTTT. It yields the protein CASGPLREGNQPQHF.

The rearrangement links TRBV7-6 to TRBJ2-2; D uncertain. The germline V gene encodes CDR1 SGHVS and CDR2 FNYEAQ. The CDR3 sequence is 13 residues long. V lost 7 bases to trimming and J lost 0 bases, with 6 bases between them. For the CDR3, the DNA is TGTGCCAGCACCGACTCGAACACCGGGGAGCTGTTTTTT. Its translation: CASTDSNTGELFF.